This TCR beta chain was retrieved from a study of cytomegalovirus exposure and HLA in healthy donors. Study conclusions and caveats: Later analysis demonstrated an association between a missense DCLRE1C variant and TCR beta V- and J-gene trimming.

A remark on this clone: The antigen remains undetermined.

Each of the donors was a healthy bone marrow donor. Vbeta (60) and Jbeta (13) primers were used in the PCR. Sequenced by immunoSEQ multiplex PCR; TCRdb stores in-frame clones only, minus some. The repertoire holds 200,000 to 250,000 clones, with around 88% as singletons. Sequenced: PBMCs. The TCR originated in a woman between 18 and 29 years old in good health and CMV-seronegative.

The CDR3 region has the DNA TGCGCCAGCAGTGGGCAAACCGGGGAGCTGTTTTTT. Its protein product is CASSGQTGELFF. This chain connects TRBV10-1 to TRBJ2-2; D remains unclear. The V gene's germline CDR1 is WNHNN and CDR2 SYGVQD (reference sequence). V was clipped by 4 bases and J by 5 bases, with 5 bases between them. The CDR3 is 12 residues long.